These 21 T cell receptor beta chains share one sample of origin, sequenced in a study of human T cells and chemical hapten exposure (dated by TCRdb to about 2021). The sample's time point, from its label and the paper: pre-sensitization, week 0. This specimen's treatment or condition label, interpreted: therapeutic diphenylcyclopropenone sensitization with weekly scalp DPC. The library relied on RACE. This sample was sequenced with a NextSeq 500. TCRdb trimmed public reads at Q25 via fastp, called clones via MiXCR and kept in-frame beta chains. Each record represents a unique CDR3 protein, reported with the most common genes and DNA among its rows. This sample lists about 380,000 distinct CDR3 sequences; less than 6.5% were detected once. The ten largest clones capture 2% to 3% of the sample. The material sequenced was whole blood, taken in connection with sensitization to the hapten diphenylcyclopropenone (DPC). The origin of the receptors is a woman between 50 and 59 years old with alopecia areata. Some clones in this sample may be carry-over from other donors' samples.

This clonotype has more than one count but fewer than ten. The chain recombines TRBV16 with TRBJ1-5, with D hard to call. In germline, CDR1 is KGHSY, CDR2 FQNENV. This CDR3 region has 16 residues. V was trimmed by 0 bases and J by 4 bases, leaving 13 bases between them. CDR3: CASSQSRPETNQPQHF. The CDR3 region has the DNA TGTGCCAGCAGCCAATCGAGGCCGGAAACAAATCAGCCCCAGCATTTT.

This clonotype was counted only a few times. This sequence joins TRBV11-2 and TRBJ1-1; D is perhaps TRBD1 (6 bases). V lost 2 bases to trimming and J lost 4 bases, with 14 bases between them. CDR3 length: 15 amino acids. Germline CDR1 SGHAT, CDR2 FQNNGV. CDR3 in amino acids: CASSLSGGMSTEAFF. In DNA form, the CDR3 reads TGTGCCAGCAGCTTATCGGGGGGCATGAGCACTGAAGCTTTCTTT.

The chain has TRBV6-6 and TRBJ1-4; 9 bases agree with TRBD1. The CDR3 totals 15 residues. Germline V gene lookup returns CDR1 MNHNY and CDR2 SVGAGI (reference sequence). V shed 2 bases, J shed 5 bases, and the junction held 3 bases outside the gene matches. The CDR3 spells CASSYPDRGNEKLFF. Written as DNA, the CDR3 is TGTGCCAGCAGTTACCCGGACAGGGGAAATGAAAAACTGTTTTTT.

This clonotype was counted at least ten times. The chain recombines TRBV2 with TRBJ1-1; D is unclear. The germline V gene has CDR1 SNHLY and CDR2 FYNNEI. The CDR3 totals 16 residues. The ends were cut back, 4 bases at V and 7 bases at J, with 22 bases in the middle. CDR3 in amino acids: CASSGSKAGRRNEAFF. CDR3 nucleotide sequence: TGTGCCAGCAGTGGCTCCAAGGCCGGGAGGCGGAATGAAGCTTTCTTT. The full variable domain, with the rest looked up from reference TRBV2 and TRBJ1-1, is EPEVTQTPSHQVTQMGQEVILRCVPISNHLYFYWYRQILGQKVEFLVSFYNNEISEKSEIFDDQFSVERPDGSNFTLKIRSTKLEDSAMYFCASSGSKAGRRNEAFFGQGTRLTVV.

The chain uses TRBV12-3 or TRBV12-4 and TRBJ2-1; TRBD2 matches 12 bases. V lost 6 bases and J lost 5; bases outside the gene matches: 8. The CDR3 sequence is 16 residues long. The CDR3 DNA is TGTGCCAGCAGGCCCCTCCTAGCGGGAGGGGACAATGAGCAGTTCTTC. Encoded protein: CASRPLLAGGDNEQFF.

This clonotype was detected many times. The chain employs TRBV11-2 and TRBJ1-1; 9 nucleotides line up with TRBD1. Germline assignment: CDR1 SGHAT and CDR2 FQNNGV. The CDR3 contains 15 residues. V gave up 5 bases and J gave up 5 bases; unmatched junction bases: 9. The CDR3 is CASSLSQGAWTEAFF. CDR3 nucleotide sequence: TGTGCCAGCAGCCTCTCACAGGGGGCATGGACTGAAGCTTTCTTT.

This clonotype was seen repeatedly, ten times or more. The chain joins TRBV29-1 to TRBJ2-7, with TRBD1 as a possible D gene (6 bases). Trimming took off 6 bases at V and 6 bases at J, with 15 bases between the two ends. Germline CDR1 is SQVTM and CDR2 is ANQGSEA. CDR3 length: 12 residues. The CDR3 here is CSVEQGSAEQYF. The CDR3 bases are TGCAGCGTAGAACAGGGTTCCGCCGAGCAGTACTTC.

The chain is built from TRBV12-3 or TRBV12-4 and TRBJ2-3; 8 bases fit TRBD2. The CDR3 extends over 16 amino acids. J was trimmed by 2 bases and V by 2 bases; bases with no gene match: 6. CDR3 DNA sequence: TGTGCCAGCAGTTTATCCGGGACTAGAAACACAGATACGCAGTATTTT. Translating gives CASSLSGTRNTDTQYF.

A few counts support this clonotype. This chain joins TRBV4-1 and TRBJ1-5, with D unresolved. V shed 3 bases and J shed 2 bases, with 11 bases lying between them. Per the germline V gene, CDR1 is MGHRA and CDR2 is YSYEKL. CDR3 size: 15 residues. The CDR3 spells CASSQMAQRNQPQHF. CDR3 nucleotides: TGCGCCAGCAGCCAGATGGCCCAGCGCAATCAGCCCCAGCATTTT.

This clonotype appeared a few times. The CDR3 region is CASSLSLAGGKGEQFF. CDR3 DNA: TGTGCCAGCAGCTTAAGCCTAGCGGGCGGAAAAGGGGAGCAGTTCTTC. The chain recombines TRBV7-2 with TRBJ2-1, with 8 bases that match TRBD2. Germline trimming cut 2 bases from V and 10 bases from J; bases unmatched to any gene: 13. The germline CDR1 and CDR2 sequences are SGHTA and FQGNSA. The CDR3 loop spans 16 amino acids.

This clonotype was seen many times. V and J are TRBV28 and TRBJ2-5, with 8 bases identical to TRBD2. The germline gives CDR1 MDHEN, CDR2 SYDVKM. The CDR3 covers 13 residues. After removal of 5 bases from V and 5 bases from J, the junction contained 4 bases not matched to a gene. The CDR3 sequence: CASSVSGSETQYF. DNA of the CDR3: TGTGCCAGCAGTGTAAGCGGGAGCGAGACCCAGTACTTC.

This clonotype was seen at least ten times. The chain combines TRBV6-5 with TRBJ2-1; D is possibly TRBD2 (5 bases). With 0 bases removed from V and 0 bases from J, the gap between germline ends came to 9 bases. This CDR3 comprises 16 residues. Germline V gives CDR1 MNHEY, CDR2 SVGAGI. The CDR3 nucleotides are TGTGCCAGCAGTTACTCCCAGCGGTACTCCTACAATGAGCAGTTCTTC. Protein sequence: CASSYSQRYSYNEQFF.

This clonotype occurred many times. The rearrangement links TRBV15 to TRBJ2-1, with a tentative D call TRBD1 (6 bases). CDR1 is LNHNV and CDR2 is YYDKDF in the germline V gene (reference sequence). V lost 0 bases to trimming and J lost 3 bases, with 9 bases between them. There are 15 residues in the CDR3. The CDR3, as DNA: TGTGCCACCAGCAGAGAAGGGGGTTACTACAATGAGCAGTTCTTC. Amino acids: CATSREGGYYNEQFF. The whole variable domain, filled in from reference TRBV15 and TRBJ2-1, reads DAMVIQNPRYQVTQFGKPVTLSCSQTLNHNVMYWYQQKSSQAPKLLFHYYDKDFNNEADTPDNFQSRRPNTSFCFLDIRSPGLGDTAMYLCATSREGGYYNEQFFGPGTRLTVL.

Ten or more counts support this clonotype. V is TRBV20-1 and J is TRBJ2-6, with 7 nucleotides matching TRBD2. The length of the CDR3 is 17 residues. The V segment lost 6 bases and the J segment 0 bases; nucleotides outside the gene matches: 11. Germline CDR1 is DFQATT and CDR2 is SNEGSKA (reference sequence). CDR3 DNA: TGCAGTGCCCCAAAGGTACGGGACTACTCTGGGGCCAACGTCCTGACTTTC. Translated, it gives CSAPKVRDYSGANVLTF.

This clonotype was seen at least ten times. In nucleotides, the CDR3 is TGTGCCAGCAGCTTGATTCGCACTGAAGCTTTCTTT. Translating gives CASSLIRTEAFF. The rearrangement uses TRBV7-2 and TRBJ1-1; no clear D. The germline V gene encodes CDR1 SGHTA and CDR2 FQGNSA. V dropped 3 bases and J dropped 4 bases, with 6 bases sitting between them. This CDR3 region has 12 residues.

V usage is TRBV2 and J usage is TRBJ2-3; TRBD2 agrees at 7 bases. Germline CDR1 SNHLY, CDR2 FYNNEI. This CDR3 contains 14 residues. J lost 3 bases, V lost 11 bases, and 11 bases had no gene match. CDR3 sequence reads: CALAGEVVTDTQYF. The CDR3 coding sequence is TGTGCCCTGGCGGGGGAAGTTGTGACAGATACGCAGTATTTT. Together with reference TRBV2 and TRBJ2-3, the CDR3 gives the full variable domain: EPEVTQTPSHQVTQMGQEVILRCVPISNHLYFYWYRQILGQKVEFLVSFYNNEISEKSEIFDDQFSVERPDGSNFTLKIRSTKLEDSAMYFCALAGEVVTDTQYFGPGTRLTVL.

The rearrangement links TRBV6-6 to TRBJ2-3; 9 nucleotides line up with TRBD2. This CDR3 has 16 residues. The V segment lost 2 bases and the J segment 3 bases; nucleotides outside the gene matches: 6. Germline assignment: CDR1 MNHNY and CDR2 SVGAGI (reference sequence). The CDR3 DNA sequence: TGTGCCAGCAGTTACGGCGGGGGGGCCAAAACAGATACGCAGTATTTT. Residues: CASSYGGGAKTDTQYF.

The DNA of the CDR3 is TGTGCCAGCAGCTTGCCTCCCGGACAGTCGAACACTGAAGCTTTCTTT. Its translation is CASSLPPGQSNTEAFF. This chain connects TRBV5-6 to TRBJ1-1; weak D call: TRBD1 (6 bases). V was trimmed by 1 base and J by 1 base, leaving 14 bases between them. Germline loops: CDR1 SGHDT, CDR2 YYEEEE. The CDR3 runs 16 residues.

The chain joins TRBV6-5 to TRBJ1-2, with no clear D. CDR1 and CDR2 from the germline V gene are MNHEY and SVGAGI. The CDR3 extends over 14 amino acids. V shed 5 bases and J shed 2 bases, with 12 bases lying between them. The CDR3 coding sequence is TGTGCCAGCAGTCCCGGGATTGGCAACTATGGCTACACCTTC. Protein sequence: CASSPGIGNYGYTF.

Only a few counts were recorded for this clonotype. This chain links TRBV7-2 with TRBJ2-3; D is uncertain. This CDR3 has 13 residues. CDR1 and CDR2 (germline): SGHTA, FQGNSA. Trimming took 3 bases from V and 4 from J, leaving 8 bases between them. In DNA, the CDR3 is TGTGCCAGCAGCTTTGACTTATCAGATACGCAGTATTTT. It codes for CASSFDLSDTQYF. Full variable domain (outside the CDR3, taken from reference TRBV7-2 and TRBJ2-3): GAGVSQSPSNKVTEKGKDVELRCDPISGHTALYWYRQSLGQGLEFLIYFQGNSAPDKSGLPSDRFSAERTGGSVSTLTIQRTQQEDSAVYLCASSFDLSDTQYFGPGTRLTVL.

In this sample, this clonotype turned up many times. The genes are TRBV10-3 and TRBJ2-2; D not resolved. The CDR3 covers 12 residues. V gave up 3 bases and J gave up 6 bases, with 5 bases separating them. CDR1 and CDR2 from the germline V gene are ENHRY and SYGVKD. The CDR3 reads CAISDVPGELFF. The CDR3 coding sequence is TGTGCCATCAGTGATGTCCCCGGGGAGCTGTTTTTT.